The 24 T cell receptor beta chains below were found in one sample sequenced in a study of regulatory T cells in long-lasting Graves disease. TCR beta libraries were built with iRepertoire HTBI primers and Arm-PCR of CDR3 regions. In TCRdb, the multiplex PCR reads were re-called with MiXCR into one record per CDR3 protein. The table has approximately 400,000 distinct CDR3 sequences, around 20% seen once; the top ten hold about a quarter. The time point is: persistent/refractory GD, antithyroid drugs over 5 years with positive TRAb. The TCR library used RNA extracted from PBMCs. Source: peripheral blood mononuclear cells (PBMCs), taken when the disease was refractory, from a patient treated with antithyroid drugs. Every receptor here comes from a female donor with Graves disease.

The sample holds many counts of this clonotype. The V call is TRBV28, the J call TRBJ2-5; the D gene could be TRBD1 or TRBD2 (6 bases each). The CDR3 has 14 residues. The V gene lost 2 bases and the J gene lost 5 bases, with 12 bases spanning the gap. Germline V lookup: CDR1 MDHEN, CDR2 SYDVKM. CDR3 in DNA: TGTGCCAGCAGTTTAGGGGGGCTGAGGGAGACCCAGTACTTC. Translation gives CASSLGGLRETQYF. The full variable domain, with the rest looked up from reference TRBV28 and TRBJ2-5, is DVKVTQSSRYLVKRTGEKVFLECVQDMDHENMFWYRQDPGLGLRLIYFSYDVKMKEKGDIPEGYSVSREKKERFSLILESASTNQTSMYLCASSLGGLRETQYFGPGTRLLVL.

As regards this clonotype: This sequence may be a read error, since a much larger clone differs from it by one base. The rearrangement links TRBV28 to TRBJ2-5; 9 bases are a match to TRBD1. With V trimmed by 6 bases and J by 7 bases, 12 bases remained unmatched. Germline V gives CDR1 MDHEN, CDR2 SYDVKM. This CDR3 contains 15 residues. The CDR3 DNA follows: TGTGCCAGCAGGGGGGACAGGGACGTTGGGGGGACCCAGTACTTC. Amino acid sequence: CASRGDRDVGGTQYF.

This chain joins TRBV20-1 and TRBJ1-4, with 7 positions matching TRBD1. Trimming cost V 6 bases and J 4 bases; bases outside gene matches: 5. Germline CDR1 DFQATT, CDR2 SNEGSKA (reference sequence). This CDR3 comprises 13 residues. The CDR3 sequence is CSATGTDNEKLFF. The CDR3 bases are TGCAGTGCGACCGGGACAGATAATGAAAAACTGTTTTTT.

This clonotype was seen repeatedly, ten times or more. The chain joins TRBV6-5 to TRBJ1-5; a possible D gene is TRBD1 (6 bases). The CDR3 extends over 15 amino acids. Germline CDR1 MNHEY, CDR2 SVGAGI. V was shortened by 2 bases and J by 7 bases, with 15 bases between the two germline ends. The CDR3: CASSYGGTGRQPQHF. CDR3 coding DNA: TGTGCCAGCAGTTACGGGGGAACAGGGAGGCAGCCCCAGCATTTT.

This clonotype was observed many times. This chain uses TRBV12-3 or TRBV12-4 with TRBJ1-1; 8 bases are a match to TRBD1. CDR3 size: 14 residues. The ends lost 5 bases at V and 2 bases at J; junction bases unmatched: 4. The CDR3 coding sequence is TGTGCCAGCAGTAGGACAGGGTTAAACACTGAAGCTTTCTTT. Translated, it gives CASSRTGLNTEAFF.

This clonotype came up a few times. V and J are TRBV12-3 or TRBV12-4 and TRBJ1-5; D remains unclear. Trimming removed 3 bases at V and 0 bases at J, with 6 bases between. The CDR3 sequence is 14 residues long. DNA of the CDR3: TGTGCCAGCAGTTTTGGTTTTAGCAATCAGCCCCAGCATTTT. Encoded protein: CASSFGFSNQPQHF.

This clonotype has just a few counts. As DNA, the CDR3 is TGCAGCGTTGACAGGGGAGCTAACTATGGCTACACCTTC. As protein: CSVDRGANYGYTF. V gene TRBV29-1 combines with J gene TRBJ1-2; TRBD1 is a possible D gene (6 bases). Germline V gene sequence: CDR1 SQVTM, CDR2 ANQGSEA. There are 13 residues in the CDR3. The V gene lost 3 bases and the J gene lost 0 bases, with 8 bases spanning the gap.

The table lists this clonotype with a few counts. The CDR3 region has the DNA TGTGCCAGCTCCACTCGGGTCCTGGGAACTGAAGCTTTCTTT. Protein product: CASSTRVLGTEAFF. This chain connects TRBV18 to TRBJ1-1, with D uncertain. With 6 bases removed from V and 5 bases from J, the gap between germline ends came to 16 bases. CDR1 and CDR2 from the germline V gene are KGHSH and LQKENI. CDR3 length: 14 amino acids.

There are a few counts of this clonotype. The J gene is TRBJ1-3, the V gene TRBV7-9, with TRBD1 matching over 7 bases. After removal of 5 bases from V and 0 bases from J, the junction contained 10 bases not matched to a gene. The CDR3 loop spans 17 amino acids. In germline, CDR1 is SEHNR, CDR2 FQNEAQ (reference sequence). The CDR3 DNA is TGTGCCAGCAGCGGCATAGGGACAGAGTCCTCTGGAAACACCATATATTTT. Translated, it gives CASSGIGTESSGNTIYF.

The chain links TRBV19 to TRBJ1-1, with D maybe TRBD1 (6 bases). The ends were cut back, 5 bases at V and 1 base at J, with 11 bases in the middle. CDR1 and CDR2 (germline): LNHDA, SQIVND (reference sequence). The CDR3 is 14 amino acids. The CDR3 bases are TGTGCCAGTAGTGTCAGGACAGCGAACACTGAAGCTTTCTTT. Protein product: CASSVRTANTEAFF.

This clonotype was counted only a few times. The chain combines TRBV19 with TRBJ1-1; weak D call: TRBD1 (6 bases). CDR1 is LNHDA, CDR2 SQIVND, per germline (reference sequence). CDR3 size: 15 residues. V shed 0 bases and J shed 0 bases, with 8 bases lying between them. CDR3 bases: TGTGCCAGTAGTATAGACGGGGGGCTGAACACTGAAGCTTTCTTT. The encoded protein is CASSIDGGLNTEAFF. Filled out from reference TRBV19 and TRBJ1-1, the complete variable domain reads DGGITQSPKYLFRKEGQNVTLSCEQNLNHDAMYWYRQDPGQGLRLIYYSQIVNDFQKGDIAEGYSVSREKKESFPLTVTSAQKNPTAFYLCASSIDGGLNTEAFFGQGTRLTVV.

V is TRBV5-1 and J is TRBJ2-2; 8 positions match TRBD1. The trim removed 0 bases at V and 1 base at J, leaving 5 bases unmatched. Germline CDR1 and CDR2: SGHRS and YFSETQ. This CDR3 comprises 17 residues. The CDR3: CASSLGQGAWNTGELFF. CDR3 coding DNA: TGCGCCAGCAGCTTGGGGCAGGGGGCCTGGAACACCGGGGAGCTGTTTTTT. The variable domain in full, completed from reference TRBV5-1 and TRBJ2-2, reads KAGVTQTPRYLIKTRGQQVTLSCSPISGHRSVSWYQQTPGQGLQFLFEYFSETQRNKGNFPGRFSGRQFSNSRSEMNVSTLELGDSALYLCASSLGQGAWNTGELFFGEGSRLTVL.

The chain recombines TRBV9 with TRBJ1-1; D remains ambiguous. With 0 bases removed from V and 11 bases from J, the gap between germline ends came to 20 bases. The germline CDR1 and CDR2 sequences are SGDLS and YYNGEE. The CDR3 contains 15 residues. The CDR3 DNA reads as TGTGCCAGCAGCGTAGGATCAGGACGAAACCTGAACGCTTTCTTT. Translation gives CASSVGSGRNLNAFF. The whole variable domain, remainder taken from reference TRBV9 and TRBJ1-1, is DSGVTQTPKHLITATGQRVTLRCSPRSGDLSVYWYQQSLDQGLQFLIQYYNGEERAKGNILERFSAQQFPDLHSELNLSSLELGDSALYFCASSVGSGRNLNAFFGQGTRLTVV.

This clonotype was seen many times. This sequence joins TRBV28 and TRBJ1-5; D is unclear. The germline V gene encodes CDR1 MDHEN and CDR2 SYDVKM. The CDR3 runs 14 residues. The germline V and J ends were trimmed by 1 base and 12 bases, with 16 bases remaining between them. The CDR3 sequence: CASSLSGWEFYQHF. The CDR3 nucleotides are TGTGCCAGCAGTTTATCTGGGTGGGAGTTCTACCAGCATTTT.

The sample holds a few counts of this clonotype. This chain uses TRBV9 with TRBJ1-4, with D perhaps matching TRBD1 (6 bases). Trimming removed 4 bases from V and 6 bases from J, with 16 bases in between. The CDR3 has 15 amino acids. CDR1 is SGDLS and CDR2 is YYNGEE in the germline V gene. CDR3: CASSSSQGIYEKLFF. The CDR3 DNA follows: TGTGCCAGCAGCTCGTCCCAGGGGATTTATGAAAAACTGTTTTTT.

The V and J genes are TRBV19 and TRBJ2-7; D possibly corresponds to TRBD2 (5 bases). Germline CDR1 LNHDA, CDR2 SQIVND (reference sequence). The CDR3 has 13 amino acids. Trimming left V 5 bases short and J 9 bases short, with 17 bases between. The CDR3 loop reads CASSPALSAGQYF. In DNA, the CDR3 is TGTGCCAGTAGTCCCGCATTGAGCGCGGGGCAGTACTTC.

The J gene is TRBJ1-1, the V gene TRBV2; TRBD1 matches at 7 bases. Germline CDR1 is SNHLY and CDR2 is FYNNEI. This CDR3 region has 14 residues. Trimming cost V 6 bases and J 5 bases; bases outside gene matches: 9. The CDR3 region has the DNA TGTGCCAGCAGCCTGACAGGGTTGCGGACTGAAGCTTTCTTT. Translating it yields CASSLTGLRTEAFF. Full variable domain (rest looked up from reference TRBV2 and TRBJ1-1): EPEVTQTPSHQVTQMGQEVILRCVPISNHLYFYWYRQILGQKVEFLVSFYNNEISEKSEIFDDQFSVERPDGSNFTLKIRSTKLEDSAMYFCASSLTGLRTEAFFGQGTRLTVV.

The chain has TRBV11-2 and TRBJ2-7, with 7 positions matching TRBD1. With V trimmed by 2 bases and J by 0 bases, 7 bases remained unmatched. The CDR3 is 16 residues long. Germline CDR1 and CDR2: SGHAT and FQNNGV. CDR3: CASSLHLTGTSYEQYF. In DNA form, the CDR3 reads TGTGCCAGCAGCTTACATCTGACAGGGACCTCCTACGAGCAGTACTTC.

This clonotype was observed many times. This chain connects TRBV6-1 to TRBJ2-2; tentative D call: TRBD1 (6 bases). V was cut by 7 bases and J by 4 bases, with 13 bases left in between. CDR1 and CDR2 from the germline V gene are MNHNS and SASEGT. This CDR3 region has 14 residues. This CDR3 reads CASTRDIVTGELFF. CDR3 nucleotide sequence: TGTGCCAGCACCCGGGACATAGTCACCGGGGAGCTGTTTTTT.

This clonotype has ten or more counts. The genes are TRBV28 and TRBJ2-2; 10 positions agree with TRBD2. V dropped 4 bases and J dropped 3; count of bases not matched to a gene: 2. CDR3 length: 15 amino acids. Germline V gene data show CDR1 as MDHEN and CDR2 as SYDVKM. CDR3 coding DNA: TGTGCCAGCAGTTCTAGCGGGAGTTACACCGGGGAGCTGTTTTTT. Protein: CASSSSGSYTGELFF.

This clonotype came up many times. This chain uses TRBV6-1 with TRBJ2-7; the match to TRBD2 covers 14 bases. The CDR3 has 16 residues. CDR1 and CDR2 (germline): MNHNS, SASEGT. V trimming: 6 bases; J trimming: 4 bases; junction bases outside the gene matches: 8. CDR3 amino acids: CASSSGGTSGSYEQYF. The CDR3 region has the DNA TGTGCCAGCAGCTCGGGGGGGACTAGCGGGAGTTACGAGCAGTACTTC.

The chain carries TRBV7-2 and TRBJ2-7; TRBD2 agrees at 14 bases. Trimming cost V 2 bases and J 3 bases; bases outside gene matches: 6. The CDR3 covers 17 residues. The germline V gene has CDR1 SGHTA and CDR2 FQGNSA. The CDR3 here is CASSLSGLAGGLYEQYF. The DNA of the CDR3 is TGTGCCAGCAGCTTATCCGGACTAGCGGGAGGACTCTACGAGCAGTACTTC.

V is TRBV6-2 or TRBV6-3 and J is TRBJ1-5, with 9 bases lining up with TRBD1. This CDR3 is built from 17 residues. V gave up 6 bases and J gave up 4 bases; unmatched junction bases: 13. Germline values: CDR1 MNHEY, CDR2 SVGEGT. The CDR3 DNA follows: TGTGCCAGCAGACACGGACAGGGGCTTACATTGAATCAGCCCCAGCATTTT. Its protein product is CASRHGQGLTLNQPQHF.

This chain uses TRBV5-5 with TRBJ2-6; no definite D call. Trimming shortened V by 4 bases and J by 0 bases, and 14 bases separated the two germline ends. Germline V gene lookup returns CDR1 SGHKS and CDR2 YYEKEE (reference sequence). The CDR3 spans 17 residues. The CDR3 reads CASSPPSAYSGANVLTF. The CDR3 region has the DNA TGTGCCAGCAGCCCGCCTTCCGCGTACTCTGGGGCCAACGTCCTGACTTTC.